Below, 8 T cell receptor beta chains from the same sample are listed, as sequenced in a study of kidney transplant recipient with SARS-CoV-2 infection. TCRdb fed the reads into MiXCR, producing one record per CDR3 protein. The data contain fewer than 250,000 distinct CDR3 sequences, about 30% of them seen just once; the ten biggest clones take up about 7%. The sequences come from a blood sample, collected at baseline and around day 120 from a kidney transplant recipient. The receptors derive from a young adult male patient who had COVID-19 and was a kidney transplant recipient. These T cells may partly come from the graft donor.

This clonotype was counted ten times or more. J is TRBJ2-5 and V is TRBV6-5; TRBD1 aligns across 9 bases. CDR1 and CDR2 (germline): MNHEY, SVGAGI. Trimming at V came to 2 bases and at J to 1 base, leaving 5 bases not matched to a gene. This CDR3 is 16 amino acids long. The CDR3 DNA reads TGTGCCAGCAGTTACGGGGACAGGGTCTGCCAAGAGACCCAGTACTTC. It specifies CASSYGDRVCQETQYF.

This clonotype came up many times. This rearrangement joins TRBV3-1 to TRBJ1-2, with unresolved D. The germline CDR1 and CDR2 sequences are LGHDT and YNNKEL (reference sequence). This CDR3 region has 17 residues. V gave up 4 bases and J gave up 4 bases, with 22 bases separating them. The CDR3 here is CASSPCITLRKTYGYTF. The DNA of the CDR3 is TGTGCCAGCAGCCCTTGTATCACCCTTCGAAAGACCTATGGCTACACCTTC. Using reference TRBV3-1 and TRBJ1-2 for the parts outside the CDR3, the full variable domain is DTAVSQTPKYLVTQMGNDKSIKCEQNLGHDTMYWYKQDSKKFLKIMFSYNNKELIINETVPNRFSPKSPDKAHLNLHINSLELGDSAVYFCASSPCITLRKTYGYTFGSGTRLTVV.

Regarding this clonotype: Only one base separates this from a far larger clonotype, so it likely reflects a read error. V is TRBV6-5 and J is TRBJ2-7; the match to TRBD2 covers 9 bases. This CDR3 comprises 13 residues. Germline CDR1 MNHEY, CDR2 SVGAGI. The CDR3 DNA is TGTGCCAGCAGTTTAGCGGGAGCCTACGGGCAGTACTTC. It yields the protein CASSLAGAYGQYF.

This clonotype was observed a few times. The CDR3 here is CAWRRVVTDLAKNIQYF. CDR3 bases: TGTGCCTGGAGAAGGGTGGTGACAGACCTAGCCAAAAACATTCAGTACTTC. The chain has TRBV30 and TRBJ2-4; D possibly corresponds to TRBD1 (5 bases). The germline CDR1 and CDR2 sequences are GTSNPN and SVGIG (reference sequence). With 3 bases removed from V and 0 bases from J, the gap between germline ends came to 18 bases. This CDR3 has 17 amino acids. Using reference TRBV30 and TRBJ2-4 for the parts outside the CDR3, the full variable domain is SQTIHQWPATLVQPVGSPLSLECTVEGTSNPNLYWYRQAAGRGLQLLFYSVGIGQISSEVPQNLSASRPQDRQFILSSKKLLLSDSGFYLCAWRRVVTDLAKNIQYFGAGTRLSVL.

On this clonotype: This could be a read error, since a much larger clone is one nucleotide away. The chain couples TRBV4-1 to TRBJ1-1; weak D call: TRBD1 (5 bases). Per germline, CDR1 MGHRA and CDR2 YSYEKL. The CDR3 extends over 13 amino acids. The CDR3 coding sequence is TGCGCCGGCAGCCAGGCAGGGTCGACTGAAGCTTTCTTT. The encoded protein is CAGSQAGSTEAFF.

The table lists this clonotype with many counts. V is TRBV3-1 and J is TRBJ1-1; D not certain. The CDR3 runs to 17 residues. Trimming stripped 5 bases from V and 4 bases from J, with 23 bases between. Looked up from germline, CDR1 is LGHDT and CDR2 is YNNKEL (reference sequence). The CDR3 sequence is CASSRCTPISIRTEAFF. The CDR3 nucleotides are TGTGCCAGCAGCAGGTGCACTCCCATTTCAATTCGCACTGAAGCTTTCTTT.

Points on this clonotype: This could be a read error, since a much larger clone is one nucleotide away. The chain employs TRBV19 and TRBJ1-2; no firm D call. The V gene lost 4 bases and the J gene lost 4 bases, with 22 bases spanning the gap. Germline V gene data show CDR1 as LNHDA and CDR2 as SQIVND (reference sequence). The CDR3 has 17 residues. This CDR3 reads CASSTSTTNRKTYGYTF. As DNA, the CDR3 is TGTGCCAGTAGTACTAGTACGACAAATCGAAAGACCTATGGCTACACCTTC.

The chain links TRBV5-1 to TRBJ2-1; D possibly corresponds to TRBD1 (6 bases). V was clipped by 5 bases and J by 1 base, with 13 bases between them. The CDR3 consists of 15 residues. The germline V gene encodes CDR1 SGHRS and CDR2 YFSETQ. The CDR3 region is CASRIGTPSYNEQFF. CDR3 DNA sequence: TGCGCCAGCAGGATCGGGACACCGTCCTACAATGAGCAGTTCTTC.